The sequence of this T cell receptor (beta chain) was determined in a study of post-analysis software for immune sequencing data. Study conclusions and caveats: Among roughly 5 TRBV segments more frequent in patients than controls were TRBV5-6, TRBV5-1 and TRBV20-1.

Presence of unique molecular identifiers characterized the TCR beta cDNA libraries. TCRdb processed the PCR reads anew with MiXCR; each CDR3 protein has one entry. The data hold 650,000 to 900,000 distinct CDR3 sequences, with about 45% observed a single time. Worth noting for this clonotype: Its antigen is currently unknown.

The CDR3 runs 14 residues. Trimming cost V 7 bases and J 8 bases; bases outside gene matches: 13. Germline assignment: CDR1 DFQATT and CDR2 SNEGSKA (reference sequence). The sample comprised blood. The receptor's source is a girl aged 10 to 17 with multiple sclerosis. The gene calls are TRBV20-1 and TRBJ2-1; TRBD2 matches 8 bases. The CDR3 coding sequence is TGCAGTGTTGCGTCGGGGCGGGAGGTTGATGAGCAGTTCTTC. This encodes CSVASGREVDEQFF.